This T cell receptor (beta chain) was identified during a study of CD8 T cells in Susac syndrome. Study background: The sequenced Susac syndrome patients included six who had clinically active disease and fewer than 10 who were in remission.

Per germline, CDR1 LNHNV and CDR2 YYDKDF (reference sequence). V dropped 1 base and J dropped 4; count of bases not matched to a gene: 17. The length of the CDR3 is 20 residues. RNA amounts of roughly 0.45 to 1 ug underwent reverse transcription with random hexamers. TCRdb reanalysed the immunoSEQ multiplex PCR reads using MiXCR and keeps one entry per CDR3 protein. The profile shows about 240,000 distinct CDR3 sequences, 90% to 96% of them singletons. Sequencing of TCR beta drew on CD8+ and CD4+ T cells from blood. TEMRA cells were FACS-enriched and CD8+ and CD4+ T cells negatively isolated. The sequence derives from a human donor with Susac syndrome. Source material: CD4+ T cells from PBMCs. This chain connects TRBV15 to TRBJ2-7; 12 bases fit TRBD1. The CDR3 DNA reads as TGTGCCACCAGCAGAGCCCACGCCCGACCGGGACAGGGGGCCTGGTACGAGCAGTACTTC. Its protein product is CATSRAHARPGQGAWYEQYF.